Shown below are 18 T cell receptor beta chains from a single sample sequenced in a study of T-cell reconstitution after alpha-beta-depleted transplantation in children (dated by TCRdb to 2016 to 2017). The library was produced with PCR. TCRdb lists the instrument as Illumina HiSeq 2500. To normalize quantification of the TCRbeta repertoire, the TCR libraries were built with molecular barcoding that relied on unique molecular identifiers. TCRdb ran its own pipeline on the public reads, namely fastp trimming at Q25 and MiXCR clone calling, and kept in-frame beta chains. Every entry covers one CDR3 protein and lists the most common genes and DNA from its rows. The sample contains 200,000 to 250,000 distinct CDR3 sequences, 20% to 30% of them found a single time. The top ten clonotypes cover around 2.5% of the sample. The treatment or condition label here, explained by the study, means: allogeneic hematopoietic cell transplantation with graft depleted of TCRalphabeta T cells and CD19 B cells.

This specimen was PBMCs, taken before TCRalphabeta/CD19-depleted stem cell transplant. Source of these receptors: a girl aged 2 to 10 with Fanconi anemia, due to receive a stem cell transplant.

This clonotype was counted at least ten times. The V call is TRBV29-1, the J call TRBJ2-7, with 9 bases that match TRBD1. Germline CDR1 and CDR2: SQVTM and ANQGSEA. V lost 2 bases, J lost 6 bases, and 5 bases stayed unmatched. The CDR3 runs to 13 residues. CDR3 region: CSVESGTGSEQYF. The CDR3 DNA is TGCAGCGTTGAATCCGGGACAGGGAGCGAGCAGTACTTC.

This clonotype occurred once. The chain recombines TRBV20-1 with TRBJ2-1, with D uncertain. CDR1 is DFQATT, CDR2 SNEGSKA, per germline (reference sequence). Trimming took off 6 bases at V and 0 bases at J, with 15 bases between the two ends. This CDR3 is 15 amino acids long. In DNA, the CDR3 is TGCAGTGCCCCCCCGTTCCTTAGCTCCTACAATGAGCAGTTCTTC. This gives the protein CSAPPFLSSYNEQFF.

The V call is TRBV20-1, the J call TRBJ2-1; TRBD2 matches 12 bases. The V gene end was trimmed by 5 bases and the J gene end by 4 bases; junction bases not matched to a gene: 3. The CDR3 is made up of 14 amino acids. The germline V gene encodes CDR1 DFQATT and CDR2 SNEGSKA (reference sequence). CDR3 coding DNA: TGCAGTGCTCCCGGACTAGCGGGGTACAATGAGCAGTTCTTC. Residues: CSAPGLAGYNEQFF.

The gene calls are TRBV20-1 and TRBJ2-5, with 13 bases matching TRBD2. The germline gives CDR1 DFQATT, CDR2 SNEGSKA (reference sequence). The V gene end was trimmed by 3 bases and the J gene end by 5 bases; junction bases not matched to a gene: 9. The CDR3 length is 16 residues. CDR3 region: CSASHWTSGSLETQYF. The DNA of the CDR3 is TGCAGTGCTAGCCACTGGACTAGCGGGAGTTTGGAGACCCAGTACTTC.

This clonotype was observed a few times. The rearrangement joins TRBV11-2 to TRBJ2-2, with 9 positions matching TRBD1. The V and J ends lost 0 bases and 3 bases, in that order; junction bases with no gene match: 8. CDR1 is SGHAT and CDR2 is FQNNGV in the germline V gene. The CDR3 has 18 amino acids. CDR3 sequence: CASSLERGQGGYTGELFF. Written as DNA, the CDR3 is TGTGCCAGCAGCTTAGAGAGGGGACAGGGAGGTTACACCGGGGAGCTGTTTTTT.

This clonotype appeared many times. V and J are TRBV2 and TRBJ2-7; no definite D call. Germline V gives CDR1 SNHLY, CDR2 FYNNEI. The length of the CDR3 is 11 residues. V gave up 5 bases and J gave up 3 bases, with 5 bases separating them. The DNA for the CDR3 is TGTGCCAGCAGTCCCATCTACGAGCAGTACTTC. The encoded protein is CASSPIYEQYF.

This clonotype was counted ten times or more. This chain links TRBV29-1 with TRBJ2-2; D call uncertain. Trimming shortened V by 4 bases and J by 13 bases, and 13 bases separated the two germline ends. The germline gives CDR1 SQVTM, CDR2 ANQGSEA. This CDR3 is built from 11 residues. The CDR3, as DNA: TGCAGCGTTGGGGTCCGAAACAGGCTGTTTTTT. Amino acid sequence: CSVGVRNRLFF.

The CDR3 spells CATSRSSREGREGQFF. CDR3 coding DNA: TGTGCCACCAGTAGGTCCTCGCGGGAGGGTAGGGAGGGGCAGTTCTTC. J is TRBJ2-1 and V is TRBV24-1; 9 bases map to TRBD2. V gave up 6 bases and J gave up 12 bases; unmatched junction bases: 17. CDR3 size: 16 residues. The germline gives CDR1 KGHDR, CDR2 SFDVKD.

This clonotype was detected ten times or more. The CDR3 loop is CASSYGSGRIYEQYF. In DNA, the CDR3 is TGTGCCAGCAGCTATGGTAGCGGGAGGATTTACGAGCAGTACTTC. The chain couples TRBV4-2 to TRBJ2-7; 10 nucleotides line up with TRBD2. Germline V gene data show CDR1 as LGHNA and CDR2 as YNFKEQ. The CDR3 consists of 15 residues. V shed 5 bases, J shed 4 bases, and the junction held 8 bases outside the gene matches.

CDR3 protein: CASSAGQTLGGELFF. CDR3 coding DNA: TGTGCCAGCAGCGCCGGACAGACCCTTGGGGGGGAGCTGTTTTTT. The chain couples TRBV7-6 to TRBJ2-2; tentatively, D is TRBD1 (6 bases). The germline gives CDR1 SGHVS, CDR2 FNYEAQ. This CDR3 comprises 15 residues. V was cut by 5 bases and J by 8 bases, with 18 bases left in between.

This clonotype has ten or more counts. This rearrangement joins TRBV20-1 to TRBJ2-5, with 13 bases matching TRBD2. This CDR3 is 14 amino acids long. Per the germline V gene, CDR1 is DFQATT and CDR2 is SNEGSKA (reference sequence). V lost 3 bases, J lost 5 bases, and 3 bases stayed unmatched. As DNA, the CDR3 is TGCAGTGCTAGTGGACTAGCGGGAGAGGAGACCCAGTACTTC. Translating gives CSASGLAGEETQYF.

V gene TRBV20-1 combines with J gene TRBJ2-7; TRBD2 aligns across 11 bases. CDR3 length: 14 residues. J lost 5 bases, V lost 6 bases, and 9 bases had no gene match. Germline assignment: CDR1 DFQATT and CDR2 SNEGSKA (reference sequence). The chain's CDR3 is CSARLASGRNEQYF. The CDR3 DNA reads TGCAGTGCCCGTCTGGCTAGCGGGAGGAACGAGCAGTACTTC.

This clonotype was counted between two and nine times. The CDR3 DNA reads as TGTGCCAGCAGTCATGCTAGCGTAATTTGGACAGATACGCAGTATTTT. It codes for CASSHASVIWTDTQYF. This rearrangement joins TRBV6-2 or TRBV6-3 to TRBJ2-3; the D gene is possibly TRBD2 (6 bases). Trimming stripped 5 bases from V and 3 bases from J, with 18 bases between. The germline gives CDR1 MNHEY, CDR2 SVGEGT. The CDR3 runs to 16 residues.

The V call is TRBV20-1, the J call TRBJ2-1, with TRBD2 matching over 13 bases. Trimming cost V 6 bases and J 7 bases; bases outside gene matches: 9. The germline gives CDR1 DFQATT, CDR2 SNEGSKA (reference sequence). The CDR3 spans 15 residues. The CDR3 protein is CSADLLAGGLNEQFF. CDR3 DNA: TGCAGTGCCGACCTACTAGCGGGAGGGCTAAATGAGCAGTTCTTC.

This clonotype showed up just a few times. The CDR3 DNA reads as TGTGCCAGCTCACCCACGACAGGGAGGTCCTACGAGCAGTACTTC. Protein product: CASSPTTGRSYEQYF. The chain employs TRBV18 and TRBJ2-7, with a possible D match to TRBD1 (7 bases). CDR1 is KGHSH, CDR2 LQKENI, per germline. V lost 3 bases to trimming and J lost 1 base, with 13 bases between them. This CDR3 region has 15 residues.

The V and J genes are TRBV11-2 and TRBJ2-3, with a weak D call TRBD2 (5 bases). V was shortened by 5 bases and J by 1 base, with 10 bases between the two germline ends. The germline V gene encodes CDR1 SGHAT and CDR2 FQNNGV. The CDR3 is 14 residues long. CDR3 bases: TGTGCCAGCAGCCCTGCGCGGGGCACAGATACGCAGTATTTT. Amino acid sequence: CASSPARGTDTQYF.

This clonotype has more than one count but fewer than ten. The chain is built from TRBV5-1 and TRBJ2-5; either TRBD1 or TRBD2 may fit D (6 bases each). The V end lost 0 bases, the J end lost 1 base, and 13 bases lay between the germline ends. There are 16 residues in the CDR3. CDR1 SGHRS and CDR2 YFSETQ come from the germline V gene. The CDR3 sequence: CASSLVGGGVQETQYF. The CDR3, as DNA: TGCGCCAGCAGCTTGGTGGGGGGCGGAGTCCAAGAGACCCAGTACTTC.

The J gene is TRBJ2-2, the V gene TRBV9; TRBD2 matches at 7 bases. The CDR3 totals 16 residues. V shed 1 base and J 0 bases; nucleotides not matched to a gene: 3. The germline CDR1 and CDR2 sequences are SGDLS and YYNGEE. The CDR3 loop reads CASSVTSVANTGELFF. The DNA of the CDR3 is TGTGCCAGCAGCGTAACTAGCGTCGCGAACACCGGGGAGCTGTTTTTT. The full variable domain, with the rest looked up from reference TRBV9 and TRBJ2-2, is DSGVTQTPKHLITATGQRVTLRCSPRSGDLSVYWYQQSLDQGLQFLIQYYNGEERAKGNILERFSAQQFPDLHSELNLSSLELGDSALYFCASSVTSVANTGELFFGEGSRLTVL.